The rows below give T cell receptor beta chains drawn from one sample of a study of T-cell reconstitution after alpha-beta-depleted transplantation in children. TCRdb reprocessed the PCR reads with MiXCR, giving one entry per CDR3 protein. Of about 230,000 distinct CDR3 sequences listed, 9% to 10% are singletons. Sequences were derived from PBMCs from the stem cell graft donor, sampled from the stem cell graft. The origin of the receptors is a human donor who donated a stem cell graft to a child with SCID. CDR3s include the opening cysteine and the closing phenylalanine or tryptophan. Fields, in order: clone size, D gene, V gene, J gene, CDR3 protein, CDR3 DNA. D genes are given only for firm matches. Some rows mark clone size as missing; the rest say once, few, many or name a class of expanded clone.

>few|NA|TRBV27|TRBJ1-1
CASTLTGSYTEAFF
TGTGCCAGCACTTTAACAGGGTCCTACACTGAAGCTTTCTTT
>many|TRBD1|TRBV12-3/TRBV12-4|TRBJ2-7
CASSPTTGGASYEQYF
TGTGCCAGCAGTCCGACTACAGGGGGTGCTTCCTACGAGCAGTACTTC
>many|NA|TRBV5-6|TRBJ2-3
CASSLGDTRTDTQYF
TGTGCCAGCAGCTTGGGGGACACTCGCACAGATACGCAGTATTTT
>many|NA|TRBV7-2|TRBJ1-1
CASSLGGRGTEAFF
TGTGCCAGCAGCTTAGGGGGGCGAGGCACTGAAGCTTTCTTT
>few|TRBD1|TRBV5-1|TRBJ1-6
CASSPGQGAETPLHF
TGCGCCAGCAGCCCGGGACAGGGGGCAGAGACACCCCTCCACTTT
>many|NA|TRBV7-3|TRBJ1-1
CASSATVNTEAFF
TGTGCCAGCAGCGCGACCGTGAACACTGAAGCTTTCTTT
>many|TRBD2|TRBV11-2|TRBJ2-7
CASSLIPGGYEQYF
TGTGCCAGCAGCTTAATACCGGGGGGGTACGAGCAGTACTTC
>NA|NA|TRBV5-1|TRBJ2-1
CASSLVGVGTYNEQFF
TGCGCCAGCAGCTTGGTGGGGGTTGGTACCTACAATGAGCAGTTCTTC
>many|TRBD1|TRBV27|TRBJ1-6
CASSSETGSYNSPLHF
TGTGCCAGCAGTTCGGAGACAGGGTCCTATAATTCACCCCTCCACTTT
>NA|TRBD1|TRBV6-1|TRBJ2-3
CASSLGTGGGDTQYF
TGTGCCAGCAGCCTCGGGACAGGGGGCGGAGATACGCAGTATTTT
>few|NA|TRBV7-2|TRBJ2-3
CASSSDGQSTDTQYF
TGTGCCAGCAGCTCCGATGGGCAGAGCACAGATACGCAGTATTTT
>many|TRBD1|TRBV5-1|TRBJ1-2
CASSRGTGDSGGYTF
TGCGCCAGCAGCCGAGGGACAGGGGATTCGGGGGGCTACACCTTC
>NA|NA|TRBV6-5|TRBJ1-3
CASSYSSSNGNTIYF
TGTGCCAGCAGTTACTCTTCTTCTAATGGAAACACCATATATTTT
>few|NA|TRBV4-2|TRBJ2-5
CASSQEEQTQYF
TGTGCCAGCAGCCAAGAGGAACAGACCCAGTACTTC
>many|NA|TRBV5-1|TRBJ2-4
CASSFSGPNNIQYF
TGCGCCAGCAGCTTTTCAGGGCCCAACAACATTCAGTACTTC
>many|TRBD2|TRBV5-1|TRBJ2-6
CASSRASGVSGANVLTF
TGCGCCAGCAGCCGCGCTAGCGGAGTCTCTGGGGCCAACGTCCTGACTTTC
>NA|TRBD2|TRBV6-1|TRBJ2-2
CASSRPSGEGGELFF
TGTGCCAGCAGTCGCCCTAGCGGGGAGGGCGGGGAGCTGTTTTTT
>many|NA|TRBV4-3|TRBJ1-6
CASSQVLLGPLHF
TGCGCCAGCAGCCAAGTTTTATTAGGGCCCCTCCACTTT
>many|NA|TRBV5-1|TRBJ2-5
CASSPGLETQYF
TGCGCCAGCAGCCCAGGACTGGAGACCCAGTACTTC
>many|NA|TRBV21-1|TRBJ1-5
CASSKLGPGNQPQHF
TGTGCCAGCAGCAAATTGGGTCCAGGGAATCAGCCCCAGCATTTT
>many|TRBD1|TRBV29-1|TRBJ2-7
CSVVDRGYEQYF
TGCAGCGTTGTTGACAGGGGCTACGAGCAGTACTTC
>many|TRBD1|TRBV28|TRBJ2-1
CASSLLRTGIYNEQFF
TGTGCCAGCAGTTTACTACGGACAGGAATATACAATGAGCAGTTCTTC
>many|NA|TRBV4-3|TRBJ2-4
CASSQLDRNIQYF
TGCGCCAGCAGCCAGCTGGACAGAAACATTCAGTACTTC
>NA|NA|TRBV5-1|TRBJ2-3
CASSLSNADTQYF
TGCGCCAGCAGCTTGTCGAACGCGGATACGCAGTATTTT
>many|NA|TRBV28|TRBJ2-5
CASSFGPLETQYF
TGTGCCAGCAGTTTTGGCCCCTTGGAGACCCAGTACTTC
>many|NA|TRBV18|TRBJ2-1
CASSQGTYNEQFF
TGTGCCAGCTCACAAGGGACTTACAATGAGCAGTTCTTC
>many|NA|TRBV28|TRBJ2-4
CASSSHGDKNIQYF
TGTGCCAGCAGTTCCCATGGAGACAAAAACATTCAGTACTTC
>many|TRBD1|TRBV5-6|TRBJ1-2
CASSLLGQGGHGYTF
TGTGCCAGCAGCCTCTTGGGACAGGGAGGACATGGCTACACCTTC
>many|NA|TRBV28|TRBJ2-7
CASSSPAPGYEQYF
TGTGCCAGCAGTTCCCCCGCCCCAGGCTACGAGCAGTACTTC
>NA|NA|TRBV29-1|TRBJ1-2
CSGLSGPGYTF
TGCAGCGGACTCTCGGGCCCCGGCTACACCTTC
>many|NA|TRBV4-1|TRBJ1-3
CASSHGLGNTIYF
TGCGCCAGCAGCCACGGACTCGGAAACACCATATATTTT
>many|NA|TRBV5-5|TRBJ2-1
CASSLGGRFSSYNEQFF
TGTGCCAGCAGCTTGGGAGGACGGTTTAGCTCCTACAATGAGCAGTTCTTC
>NA|TRBD1|TRBV4-2|TRBJ1-1
CASSQEYRDRAVFF
TGTGCCAGCAGCCAAGAGTATCGGGACAGGGCGGTTTTCTTT
>many|NA|TRBV6-5|TRBJ1-1
CASSYEPGFGTEAFF
TGTGCCAGCAGTTATGAACCCGGTTTCGGCACTGAAGCTTTCTTT
>many|NA|TRBV7-6|TRBJ2-7
CASSLGTMEAYEQYF
TGTGCCAGCAGCTTAGGGACAATGGAGGCGTACGAGCAGTACTTC
>many|NA|TRBV15|TRBJ1-4
CATSRDRAGNEKLFF
TGTGCCACCAGCAGAGATAGGGCCGGTAATGAAAAACTGTTTTTT
>many|TRBD1|TRBV5-1|TRBJ2-5
CASSLLTGEGAETQYF
TGCGCCAGCAGCTTACTGACAGGGGAAGGGGCAGAGACCCAGTACTTC
>many|NA|TRBV27|TRBJ2-1
CASTTVSGYGNEQFF
TGTGCCAGTACGACAGTTTCGGGTTACGGGAATGAGCAGTTCTTC
>many|TRBD1|TRBV4-3|TRBJ2-3
CASSHAGTGADTQYF
TGCGCCAGCAGCCATGCCGGGACAGGGGCAGATACGCAGTATTTT
>many|NA|TRBV9|TRBJ2-3
CASSVVGASELDTQYF
TGTGCCAGCAGCGTAGTAGGGGCCTCGGAGTTGGATACGCAGTATTTT
>many|NA|TRBV5-1|TRBJ1-2
CASSYRGAGGYTF
TGCGCCAGCAGCTACCGGGGAGCAGGGGGCTACACCTTC
>NA|NA|TRBV5-1|TRBJ1-4
CASSLQSATNEKLFF
TGCGCCAGCAGCTTACAGTCTGCAACTAATGAAAAACTGTTTTTT
>many|TRBD1|TRBV9|TRBJ2-2
CASRHRGPKAGELFF
TGTGCCAGCCGCCACAGGGGCCCGAAGGCCGGGGAGCTGTTTTTT
>NA|TRBD1|TRBV27|TRBJ2-7
CASSRSPGQPAYEQYF
TGTGCCAGCAGTCGGTCGCCGGGACAGCCAGCCTACGAGCAGTACTTC
>many|NA|TRBV9|TRBJ2-7
CASSVKDSGSYEQYF
TGTGCCAGCAGCGTAAAAGACAGCGGGTCCTACGAGCAGTACTTC
>many|TRBD1|TRBV18|TRBJ2-5
CASSPQVLMTGGIETQYF
TGTGCCAGCTCACCACAAGTCCTCATGACAGGGGGCATAGAGACCCAGTACTTC
>NA|TRBD2|TRBV20-1|TRBJ2-3
CSPEIRLSGGSTDTQYF
TGCAGTCCAGAGATAAGGCTCAGCGGGGGGAGCACAGATACGCAGTATTTT
>many|NA|TRBV20-1|TRBJ1-2
CSAGPPGYGYTF
TGCAGTGCTGGCCCCCCAGGCTATGGCTACACCTTC
>many|NA|TRBV5-1|TRBJ1-2
CASSLPENYGYTF
TGCGCCAGCAGCTTGCCGGAAAACTATGGCTACACCTTC
>few|TRBD1|TRBV2|TRBJ1-1
CASSEDRGLKAFF
TGTGCCAGCAGTGAAGACAGGGGCCTGAAGGCTTTCTTT
>many|NA|TRBV6-1|TRBJ1-1
CASNDGGFRHTEAFF
TGTGCCAGCAACGACGGGGGATTTCGGCACACTGAAGCTTTCTTT
>many|NA|TRBV5-1|TRBJ2-3
CASSLDRRVDTDTQYF
TGCGCCAGCAGCCTGGATCGTAGGGTGGACACAGATACGCAGTATTTT
>many|NA|TRBV2|TRBJ1-5
CASSQDSGNQPQHF
TGTGCCAGCAGTCAGGACAGTGGAAATCAGCCCCAGCATTTT
>many|NA|TRBV5-1|TRBJ2-7
CASSLVQGQPYEQYF
TGCGCCAGCAGCTTGGTACAGGGTCAACCCTACGAGCAGTACTTC